Listed below are T cell receptor beta chains from one sample, sequenced in a study of beta chain features in type 1 diabetes. TCRdb's table, derived via immunoSEQ multiplex PCR, lists solely in-frame clones and lacks some. In the table there are around 340,000 clones, around 9.7% of which are singletons. Sequenced: central memory CD4+ T cells from blood. The receptors come from a man aged 30 to 45 with type 1 diabetes. Each CDR3 is given with its conserved first and last residue. D genes are given only for firm matches. Clone sizes are given selectively: once, few, many, or a class where the clone is expanded.

>TRBV7-9|few|TRBJ2-2|.
CASSLLVLSSLHTGELFF
TGTGCCAGCAGCTTACTCGTCCTATCGAGCCTCCACACCGGGGAGCTGTTTTTT
>TRBV23-1|many|TRBJ1-2|.
CASTPHAVPGNGYTF
TGCGCCAGCACCCCCCATGCAGTCCCCGGGAACGGCTACACCTTC
>TRBV6-1|.|TRBJ1-1|.
CASIFVPSNTEAFF
TGTGCCAGCATCTTCGTCCCATCGAACACTGAAGCTTTCTTT
>TRBV5-1|.|TRBJ2-7|TRBD2
CASSFGTSGAEQYF
TGCGCCAGCAGCTTCGGGACTAGCGGGGCCGAGCAGTACTTC
>TRBV7-2|.|TRBJ2-3|.
CASSAQAASTDTQYF
TGTGCCAGCAGCGCACAGGCGGCTAGCACAGATACGCAGTATTTT
>TRBV30|.|TRBJ2-2|.
CAWSGWATGELFF
TGTGCCTGGAGTGGATGGGCCACCGGGGAGCTGTTTTTT
>TRBV5-1|few|TRBJ1-2|TRBD1
CASSPGTGINYGYTF
TGCGCCAGCAGCCCCGGGACAGGGATTAACTATGGCTACACCTTC
>TRBV6-5|many|TRBJ2-1|TRBD2
CATTGGGKYNEQFF
TGTGCCACGACAGGCGGGGGGAAATACAATGAGCAGTTCTTC
>TRBV7-6|few|TRBJ2-3|.
CASARGAGATSDTQYF
TGTGCCAGCGCCCGAGGCGCGGGGGCTACATCAGATACGCAGTATTTT
>TRBV18|few|TRBJ1-4|.
CASSPSQGWEKLFF
TGTGCCAGCTCACCATCCCAGGGTTGGGAAAAACTGTTTTTT
>TRBV11-2|few|TRBJ2-5|.
CASSYGEETQYF
TGTGCCAGCAGCTATGGGGAGGAGACCCAGTACTTC